Each of the 32 T cell receptor beta chains below was sequenced from the same sample in a study of read filtering for tumor transcriptome and immune sequencing. From about 400 ng of RNA, a library with molecular barcoded alpha/delta and beta/gamma adaptors was made. In TCRdb, the reads were re-called with MiXCR into one record per CDR3 protein. The table lists fewer than 30,000 distinct CDR3 sequences, 20% to 25% of them singletons. The sequencing input was a population of CD138-negative cells sorted from bone marrow. These receptor sequences come from a donor over 35 with multiple myeloma.

This clonotype was detected many times. The V and J genes are TRBV28 and TRBJ1-1; D gene unclear. CDR3 length: 12 residues. Germline CDR1 MDHEN, CDR2 SYDVKM. Trimming stripped 3 bases from V and 1 base from J, with 3 bases between. The CDR3 DNA follows: TGTGCCAGCAGTTTTTGGAACACTGAAGCTTTCTTT. Its protein product is CASSFWNTEAFF.

This clonotype was detected many times. The chain is built from TRBV28 and TRBJ2-4, with 7 bases aligning to TRBD1. J was trimmed by 2 bases and V by 5 bases; bases with no gene match: 3. Germline loops: CDR1 MDHEN, CDR2 SYDVKM. The CDR3 extends over 14 amino acids. In nucleotides, the CDR3 is TGTGCCAGCAGTGAGGGACAGACCAAAAACATTCAGTACTTC. It specifies CASSEGQTKNIQYF.

This clonotype was picked up many times. The chain employs TRBV28 and TRBJ2-6, with TRBD1 identical over 9 bases. CDR3 length equals 15 residues. The J segment lost 0 bases and the V segment lost 6 bases, leaving 0 bases of the junction unmatched. Germline-derived CDR1 and CDR2 are MDHEN and SYDVKM. The CDR3 protein is CASRGQGSGANVLTF. The CDR3 DNA reads as TGTGCCAGCAGGGGACAGGGCTCTGGGGCCAACGTCCTGACTTTC. The complete variable domain, with remaining parts taken from reference TRBV28 and TRBJ2-6, reads DVKVTQSSRYLVKRTGEKVFLECVQDMDHENMFWYRQDPGLGLRLIYFSYDVKMKEKGDIPEGYSVSREKKERFSLILESASTNQTSMYLCASRGQGSGANVLTFGAGSRLTVL.

A note on this clonotype: Since a much larger clone is just one base distant, this may be a read error. The chain couples TRBV29-1 to TRBJ2-5; D is perhaps TRBD1 (6 bases). The CDR3 length is 12 residues. Germline V gives CDR1 SQVTM, CDR2 ANQGSEA. Here the CDR3 DNA reads TGCAGCGTTGCTGGGGGCGAAGAGACCCGGTACTTC. It encodes CSVAGGEETRYF.

There are a few counts of this clonotype. The chain carries TRBV20-1 and TRBJ2-1, with a weak D call TRBD2 (5 bases). The germline V gene encodes CDR1 DFQATT and CDR2 SNEGSKA (reference sequence). The CDR3 has 17 amino acids. Trimming shortened V by 6 bases and J by 0 bases, and 21 bases separated the two germline ends. The CDR3 coding sequence is TGCAGTGCCGCGGAAAGGCGGACTCGAACCTCCTACAATGAGCAGTTCTTC. It encodes CSAAERRTRTSYNEQFF.

This clonotype has at least ten counts. CDR3 bases: TGTGCCACCAGTGATCTCGTCAGGGGCCCGGAGCTGTTTTTT. As protein: CATSDLVRGPELFF. The chain recombines TRBV24-1 with TRBJ2-2; tentatively, D is TRBD1 (6 bases). Germline lookup yields CDR1 KGHDR and CDR2 SFDVKD. The CDR3 covers 14 residues. V shed 3 bases and J shed 10 bases, with 14 bases lying between them.

Worth noting for this clonotype: A much larger clone is a single base away; this may be a read error. The V and J genes are TRBV20-1 and TRBJ1-1; TRBD1 matches at 8 bases. V was clipped by 1 base and J by 10 bases; unmatched bases: 11. The CDR3 has 14 amino acids. CDR1 and CDR2 from the germline V gene are DFQATT and SNEGSKA (reference sequence). This CDR3 is CSARVGAGGFGAFF. The DNA for the CDR3 is TGCAGTGCTAGAGTCGGGGCAGGGGGCTTTGGAGCTTTCTTT.

This clonotype was counted many times. The CDR3 sequence: CASRLRTSGGSVNNEQFF. The CDR3 nucleotides read TGTGCCAGCAGACTCCGGACTAGCGGGGGTTCAGTTAACAATGAGCAGTTCTTC. The chain couples TRBV6-5 to TRBJ2-1, with 13 nucleotides matching TRBD2. Germline V gene lookup returns CDR1 MNHEY and CDR2 SVGAGI. The CDR3 sequence is 18 residues long. Trimming cost V 6 bases and J 5 bases; bases outside gene matches: 13.

The sample holds many counts of this clonotype. The chain is built from TRBV30 and TRBJ1-4, with 9 bases that match TRBD1. The V gene end was trimmed by 3 bases and the J gene end by 3 bases; junction bases not matched to a gene: 5. The V gene's germline CDR1 is GTSNPN and CDR2 SVGIG (reference sequence). CDR3 length equals 15 residues. The CDR3 nucleotides are TGTGCCTGGAGGCTACAGGGGGCATCTAATGAAAAACTGTTTTTT. Translated, it gives CAWRLQGASNEKLFF.

As regards this clonotype: This could be a read error, since a much larger clone is one nucleotide away. Because the CDR3 is missing its conserved closing phenylalanine or tryptophan, this is likely a read error. V usage is TRBV2 and J usage is TRBJ1-1; D gene ambiguous. V lost 3 bases to trimming and J lost 6 bases, with 5 bases between them. The CDR3 totals 11 residues. Germline-derived CDR1 and CDR2 are SNHLY and FYNNEI. This CDR3 is CASSDRSEAFI. CDR3 DNA sequence: TGTGCCAGCAGTGACCGTTCTGAAGCTTTCATT.

The chain uses TRBV5-1 and TRBJ2-1, with 8 bases lining up with TRBD2. The V gene's germline CDR1 is SGHRS and CDR2 YFSETQ. The length of the CDR3 is 16 residues. Trimming removed 4 bases from V and 6 bases from J; junction bases left unmatched: 12. In DNA, the CDR3 is TGCGCCAGCAGCGCCGGGAGGGGGGCAGGGCCCAATGAGCAGTTCTTC. Its protein is CASSAGRGAGPNEQFF.

This clonotype was counted at least ten times. This chain links TRBV18 with TRBJ2-1; no clear D gene. CDR3 length: 11 amino acids. V lost 3 bases to trimming and J lost 10 bases, with 7 bases between them. Germline V gene lookup returns CDR1 KGHSH and CDR2 LQKENI. CDR3 region: CASSPSREQFF. As DNA, the CDR3 is TGTGCCAGCTCACCCTCTAGAGAGCAGTTCTTC. Supplemented by reference TRBV18 and TRBJ2-1, the full variable domain reads NAGVMQNPRHLVRRRGQEARLRCSPMKGHSHVYWYRQLPEEGLKFMVYLQKENIIDESGMPKERFSAEFPKEGPSILRIQQVVRGDSAAYFCASSPSREQFFGPGTRLTVL.

This clonotype has only one observation. Since a much larger clone is just one base distant, this may be a read error. Because the CDR3 is missing its conserved closing phenylalanine or tryptophan, this is likely a read error. The DNA of the CDR3 is TGTGCCAGCAGCTTGACCCCAGGGCCCCACAATGAGCAGTTCCTC. Its translation: CASSLTPGPHNEQFL. The chain has TRBV5-4 and TRBJ2-1; perhaps TRBD1 as D (5 bases). Germline values: CDR1 SGHNT, CDR2 YYREEE (reference sequence). The ends were cut back, 1 base at V and 5 bases at J, with 13 bases in the middle. The CDR3 has 15 amino acids.

This clonotype was counted ten times or more. The germline gene is not matched at one end of the junction; a read error may be the cause. V usage is TRBV12-3 or TRBV12-4 and J usage is TRBJ1-4; unclear D gene. The CDR3 spans 13 residues. The CDR3 DNA sequence: TGTGCCAGCCGTTTAGGGTCTTGGGAAAAACTGTTTTTT. As protein: CASRLGSWEKLFF.

This clonotype came up many times. The chain uses TRBV5-1 and TRBJ2-7, with a possible D match to TRBD1 (6 bases). The CDR3 covers 15 residues. The germline V gene encodes CDR1 SGHRS and CDR2 YFSETQ. V was cut by 1 base and J by 2 bases, with 13 bases left in between. The CDR3 DNA follows: TGCGCCAGCAGCTTGATTGGACAGAGCCCCTACGAGCAGTACTTC. Translated, it gives CASSLIGQSPYEQYF.

This clonotype was observed at least ten times. The CDR3, as DNA: TGCGCCAGCAGCTTGGACGGGATGGGCACTGAAGCTTTCTTT. Translated: CASSLDGMGTEAFF. The rearrangement links TRBV5-1 to TRBJ1-1; D gene ambiguous. Trimming stripped 0 bases from V and 4 bases from J, with 10 bases between. Germline CDR1 and CDR2: SGHRS and YFSETQ. This CDR3 is built from 14 residues.

This clonotype was counted ten times or more. V usage is TRBV29-1 and J usage is TRBJ2-7; 10 nucleotides match TRBD2. V was pared by 4 bases and J by 7 bases, with 19 bases of the junction left unmatched. The CDR3 covers 17 residues. Germline V gene sequence: CDR1 SQVTM, CDR2 ANQGSEA. Here the CDR3 reads CSVGSGVELAGVGEQYF. The DNA for the CDR3 is TGCAGCGTTGGGAGCGGTGTGGAGCTAGCGGGGGTGGGTGAGCAGTACTTC.

This clonotype was picked up many times. The CDR3 reads CSGGQGAGTGELFF. The CDR3 DNA is TGCAGCGGTGGACAGGGGGCAGGCACCGGGGAGCTGTTTTTT. The chain links TRBV29-1 to TRBJ2-2; TRBD1 matches 11 bases. Trimming took 7 bases from V and 4 from J; bases not matched to a gene: 5. Looked up from germline, CDR1 is SQVTM and CDR2 is ANQGSEA. The CDR3 spans 14 residues.

A word on this clonotype: A junction end diverges from the germline sequence, so it may reflect a read error. The V call is TRBV20-1, the J call TRBJ2-7; no reliable D call. Per the germline V gene, CDR1 is DFQATT and CDR2 is SNEGSKA (reference sequence). This CDR3 contains 15 residues. The CDR3 loop reads CSARDLTDSSYELYF. The CDR3 DNA reads as TGCAGTGCTAGGGATCTCACAGATAGCTCCTACGAGCTGTACTTC.

This clonotype turned up a few times. V gene TRBV6-5 combines with J gene TRBJ1-3, with D hard to call. With 2 bases removed from V and 0 bases from J, the gap between germline ends came to 8 bases. Germline CDR1 and CDR2: MNHEY and SVGAGI. The CDR3 loop spans 15 amino acids. The CDR3 loop is CASSYRGVSGNTIYF. The DNA for the CDR3 is TGTGCCAGCAGTTACCGCGGGGTCTCTGGAAACACCATATATTTT.

This clonotype has a count of ten or more. This chain connects TRBV24-1 to TRBJ2-2; a weak D match, TRBD2 (5 bases). The germline V gene encodes CDR1 KGHDR and CDR2 SFDVKD. V was cut by 9 bases and J by 6 bases, with 13 bases left in between. The CDR3 has 13 amino acids. The CDR3 nucleotides read TGTGCCACCGAAGACGAGGGCTCCGGGGAGCTGTTTTTT. It encodes CATEDEGSGELFF.

On this clonotype itself: A much larger clone is a single base away; this may be a read error. Written as DNA, the CDR3 is TGTGCCAGCGCCGGGACAGAACAAATTTATGGCTACACCTTC. Its protein product is CASAGTEQIYGYTF. V usage is TRBV2 and J usage is TRBJ1-2; 7 bases match TRBD1. Trimming cost V 8 bases and J 5 bases; bases outside gene matches: 11. The CDR3 loop spans 14 amino acids. Looked up from germline, CDR1 is SNHLY and CDR2 is FYNNEI.

To note about this clonotype: A much larger clone sits a single nucleotide away, making a read error possible. This rearrangement joins TRBV28 to TRBJ2-7, with TRBD2 as a possible D gene (6 bases). CDR1 is MDHEN and CDR2 is SYDVKM in the germline V gene. The CDR3 is made up of 15 amino acids. The ends were cut back, 5 bases at V and 3 bases at J, with 17 bases in the middle. In DNA form, the CDR3 reads TGTGCCAGCAGTGAGGGGACTGGGGTTGACTACGAGCAGTACTTC. Protein: CASSEGTGVDYEQYF.

The CDR3 spells CSARVTGVRETQYF. DNA for the CDR3: TGCAGTGCTAGAGTCACAGGGGTTCGTGAGACCCAGTACTTC. This rearrangement joins TRBV20-1 to TRBJ2-5; the match to TRBD1 covers 7 bases. V was clipped by 1 base and J by 5 bases; unmatched bases: 7. CDR1 is DFQATT and CDR2 is SNEGSKA in the germline V gene (reference sequence). The CDR3 contains 14 residues.

The genes are TRBV7-6 and TRBJ2-2, with D maybe TRBD1 (5 bases). The CDR3 extends over 13 amino acids. The V end lost 5 bases, the J end lost 9 bases, and 13 bases lay between the germline ends. From germline, CDR1 is SGHVS and CDR2 FNYEAQ. The CDR3 DNA reads as TGTGCCAGCAGCCCGGACACGGGCCGGGAGCTGTTTTTT. It yields the protein CASSPDTGRELFF.

The table lists this clonotype with many counts. This sequence joins TRBV18 and TRBJ2-7; 8 bases are a match to TRBD1. Per germline, CDR1 KGHSH and CDR2 LQKENI. This CDR3 has 15 residues. V shed 3 bases and J 5 bases; nucleotides not matched to a gene: 9. The DNA of the CDR3 is TGTGCCAGCTCACCGCCGAAGCAGGGGGCGAACGAGCAGTACTTC. It codes for CASSPPKQGANEQYF.

At least ten counts were recorded for this clonotype. The chain couples TRBV6-6 to TRBJ2-1; 8 bases match TRBD2. The CDR3 contains 14 residues. Germline V lookup: CDR1 MNHNY, CDR2 SVGAGI (reference sequence). Unmatched junction bases numbered 7, after V lost 7 bases and J lost 5 bases. The CDR3 bases are TGTGCCAGCACCCGGGGGGGCAACCACAATGAGCAGTTCTTC. Amino acids: CASTRGGNHNEQFF.

Many counts were recorded for this clonotype. CDR3 DNA sequence: TGTGCCAGCAGCCGCGGGGGGGCCCCACAAGAGACCCAGTACTTC. Translating it yields CASSRGGAPQETQYF. This chain links TRBV6-5 with TRBJ2-5, with 9 bases that match TRBD2. Losses at the gene ends were 6 bases for V and 2 bases for J; bases not matched to a gene: 7. CDR3 length equals 15 residues. CDR1 MNHEY and CDR2 SVGAGI come from the germline V gene.

In regard to this clonotype: Compared with germline, one end of the junction differs, possibly owing to a read error. V is TRBV2 and J is TRBJ2-6, with a tentative D call TRBD1 (5 bases). Germline V lookup: CDR1 SNHLY, CDR2 FYNNEI. CDR3 length: 16 residues. CDR3 nucleotide sequence: TGTGCCAGCAGCTGGGATGGAGCCTCTGGGGCCAACGCCCTGACTTTC. Translating it yields CASSWDGASGANALTF.

This clonotype was counted ten times or more. This chain links TRBV18 with TRBJ2-3, with 8 bases matching TRBD1. This CDR3 has 15 amino acids. Germline assignment: CDR1 KGHSH and CDR2 LQKENI. The junction had 3 bases not matched to a gene; V was cut back by 4 bases and J by 0 bases. The CDR3 loop reads CASSQGQASTDTQYF. DNA of the CDR3: TGTGCCAGCTCACAGGGACAGGCTAGCACAGATACGCAGTATTTT.

This clonotype was recorded at least ten times. V is TRBV20-1 and J is TRBJ1-5, with D unresolved. The CDR3 length is 15 residues. Germline-derived CDR1 and CDR2 are DFQATT and SNEGSKA (reference sequence). Trimming shortened V by 6 bases and J by 0 bases, and 15 bases separated the two germline ends. The CDR3: CSADSTGYSNQPQHF. The CDR3, as DNA: TGCAGTGCGGACTCCACCGGTTATAGCAATCAGCCCCAGCATTTT.

Of note for this clonotype: A much larger clonotype is one base distant, so this may be a read error. This chain connects TRBV25-1 to TRBJ2-7; no definite D call. Germline V gene sequence: CDR1 MGHDK, CDR2 SYGVNS. The CDR3 sequence is 15 residues long. The CDR3, as DNA: TGTGCCAGCAGTGAATATAAAGGGTGGAACTACGGGCAGTACTTC. It yields the protein CASSEYKGWNYGQYF.